The text below deals with one TCR beta chain. What it binds is not known. The data were taken from a study of a mutant IDH1 vaccine in newly diagnosed glioma. Overall study context: Every participant had undergone radiotherapy, temozolomide, or both before, and most underwent both.

The sample's time point: week 23, last vaccination. Topical imiquimod was applied with each vaccine dose, which held 300 ug of mutant IDH1 20-mer peptide. With 4 bases clipped from V and 5 bases from J, the junction kept 7 bases outside the gene matches. The V gene's germline CDR1 is SGHTA and CDR2 FQGNSA. This CDR3 contains 15 residues. TCRdb's copy holds only in-frame clones and misses some; the assay was immunoSEQ multiplex PCR. The table shows some 80,000 clones, with approximately 85% occurring only once. Sequencing used PBMCs, obtained from a glioma patient whose treatment included an IDH1 peptide vaccine. The gene calls are TRBV7-2 and TRBJ2-5, with TRBD2 identical over 10 bases. The source of this sequence is a woman aged 45-65 years with glioma. CDR3 amino acids: CASSYQRGGTETQYF. CDR3 nucleotides: TGTGCCAGCAGCTACCAGCGGGGGGGCACGGAGACCCAGTACTTC.